In its sample, the clone carrying this T cell receptor (beta chain) was seen many times. Its antigen is unknown. The lymph nodes were axillary draining lymph nodes from breast cancer patients. TCRdb independently ran MiXCR on the multiplex PCR reads; one entry per CDR3 protein. This table holds about 80,000 distinct CDR3 sequences, around 20% found once. The sample comes from a study of breast tumors, draining lymph nodes, adjacent tissues. Study conclusions and caveats: The lymph node origin of tumor T cells was framed as consistent with a hypothesis, not demonstrated.

This CDR3 region has 15 residues. The germline V and J ends were trimmed by 1 base and 7 bases, with 17 bases remaining between them. The TCR was taken from a female donor with breast cancer. Some clones in this sample may be carry-over from other donors' samples. The chain carries TRBV12-3 or TRBV12-4 and TRBJ2-7; D not resolved. The source material was axillary lymph node tissue. The chain's CDR3 is CASSLGQAAKGEQYF. The CDR3 DNA follows: TGTGCCAGCAGTTTAGGCCAGGCGGCTAAAGGAGAGCAGTACTTC.